What follows are 20 T cell receptor beta chains derived from one specimen sequenced in a study of CD8 T cells in ankylosing spondylitis. TCRdb independently ran MiXCR on the 5' RACE reads; one entry per CDR3 protein. The sample shows around 150,000 distinct CDR3 sequences, approximately 10% of them seen only once. Sequencing was performed on blood, either unsorted or a sorted T cell fraction (not recorded which). These receptors were taken from a female donor with ankylosing spondylitis or in good health (not recorded which).

This clonotype occurred many times. The chain couples TRBV7-6 to TRBJ1-2; D call uncertain. Trimming pared 3 bases from V and 6 bases from J, leaving 11 bases between. CDR3 size: 13 residues. Germline CDR1 and CDR2: SGHVS and FNYEAQ. The CDR3 here is CASSLSGGDGYTF. The CDR3 coding sequence is TGTGCCAGCAGCTTGAGCGGAGGTGATGGCTACACCTTC.

This clonotype was seen ten or more times. The CDR3 DNA is TGCGCCAGCAGGTTTGACAGCCCGCTGCTGTTTGGCTACACCTTC. Encoded protein: CASRFDSPLLFGYTF. The chain links TRBV5-1 to TRBJ1-2; tentatively, D is TRBD1 (5 bases). V lost 5 bases and J lost 7, with 21 bases in between. CDR1 SGHRS and CDR2 YFSETQ come from the germline V gene. The CDR3 is 15 residues long. Full variable domain (missing parts from reference TRBV5-1 and TRBJ1-2): KAGVTQTPRYLIKTRGQQVTLSCSPISGHRSVSWYQQTPGQGLQFLFEYFSETQRNKGNFPGRFSGRQFSNSRSEMNVSTLELGDSALYLCASRFDSPLLFGYTFGSGTRLTVV.

In regard to this clonotype: This clone may be a read error of a much larger clone one base away. The genes are TRBV20-1 and TRBJ2-1; 9 nucleotides match TRBD2. The CDR3 covers 16 residues. Unmatched junction bases numbered 14, after V lost 7 bases and J lost 4 bases. Germline V gene sequence: CDR1 DFQATT, CDR2 SNEGSKA (reference sequence). In DNA form, the CDR3 reads TGCAGTGATGAGGTCGGGCTAGCGGGGTTATACAATGAGCAGTTCTTC. This gives the protein CSDEVGLAGLYNEQFF.

V gene TRBV20-1 combines with J gene TRBJ2-2; 8 bases match TRBD2. Germline V gene data show CDR1 as DFQATT and CDR2 as SNEGSKA (reference sequence). The CDR3 is 15 amino acids. With V trimmed by 0 bases and J by 4 bases, 4 bases remained unmatched. For the CDR3, the DNA is TGCAGTGCTAGAGATTCCAGCGGGGGCACCGGGGAGCTGTTTTTT. Protein product: CSARDSSGGTGELFF.

This clonotype was picked up many times. This chain links TRBV5-1 with TRBJ2-2; 15 nucleotides match TRBD2. Trimming took 7 bases from V and 4 from J; bases not matched to a gene: 5. The CDR3 covers 16 residues. Germline V gene sequence: CDR1 SGHRS, CDR2 YFSETQ. The CDR3 DNA is TGCGCCAGCGGACTAGCGGGGGGGCCGCGCACCGGGGAGCTGTTTTTT. Translation gives CASGLAGGPRTGELFF.

This clonotype was seen ten or more times. CDR3 nucleotide sequence: TGTGCCAGCAGCGGACGATTCGGGCCTGGTAATGAAAAACTGTTTTTT. This translates into CASSGRFGPGNEKLFF. The rearrangement joins TRBV11-2 to TRBJ1-4, with D unclear. From germline, CDR1 is SGHAT and CDR2 FQNNGV. There are 16 residues in the CDR3. V was trimmed by 5 bases and J by 4 bases, leaving 17 bases between them.

This clonotype has at least ten counts. V usage is TRBV12-5 and J usage is TRBJ1-1; no definite D call. This CDR3 has 14 residues. Germline CDR1 reads LGHNT; CDR2 reads FRNRAP. The V end was cut by 1 base, the J end by 0 bases, with 6 bases between. The CDR3 DNA reads as TGTGCTAGTGGTTTGGCGACTCTGAACACTGAAGCTTTCTTT. Translation gives CASGLATLNTEAFF.

This clonotype was seen at least ten times. The CDR3 here is CASSPGGGRNTEAFF. Written as DNA, the CDR3 is TGTGCCAGCTCACCAGGGGGAGGCAGGAACACTGAAGCTTTCTTT. The chain couples TRBV18 to TRBJ1-1; D is possibly TRBD1 (5 bases). In germline, CDR1 is KGHSH, CDR2 LQKENI. The CDR3 contains 15 residues. Trimming took 2 bases from V and 1 from J, leaving 11 bases between them.

The chain has TRBV5-1 and TRBJ1-1, with D possibly matching TRBD1 (5 bases). The CDR3 has 12 residues. V dropped 6 bases and J dropped 4 bases, with 10 bases sitting between them. Germline V gene lookup returns CDR1 SGHRS and CDR2 YFSETQ. CDR3 amino acids: CASKGYVTEAFF. CDR3 sequence (DNA): TGCGCCAGCAAGGGGTATGTCACTGAAGCTTTCTTT. The variable domain in full, with the rest retrieved from reference TRBV5-1 and TRBJ1-1, is KAGVTQTPRYLIKTRGQQVTLSCSPISGHRSVSWYQQTPGQGLQFLFEYFSETQRNKGNFPGRFSGRQFSNSRSEMNVSTLELGDSALYLCASKGYVTEAFFGQGTRLTVV.

There are many counts of this clonotype. V gene TRBV20-1 combines with J gene TRBJ1-1; no clear D gene. V was shortened by 3 bases and J by 5 bases, with 4 bases between the two germline ends. This CDR3 spans 10 amino acids. Per the germline V gene, CDR1 is DFQATT and CDR2 is SNEGSKA (reference sequence). In DNA form, the CDR3 reads TGCAGTGCTAGGGGTACTGAAGCTTTCTTT. Encoded protein: CSARGTEAFF.

This clonotype was counted ten times or more. The V call is TRBV29-1, the J call TRBJ2-3, with 8 bases that match TRBD1. This CDR3 is 13 amino acids long. In germline, CDR1 is SQVTM, CDR2 ANQGSEA. The V gene end was trimmed by 7 bases and the J gene end by 0 bases; junction bases not matched to a gene: 3. In nucleotides, the CDR3 is TGCAGCGCCCGGGACAGGAGCACAGATACGCAGTATTTT. Protein: CSARDRSTDTQYF.

A note on this clonotype: A much larger clone is a single base away; this may be a read error. This is likely a read error, given that the CDR3 carries no conserved phenylalanine or tryptophan at its end. The V gene is TRBV19, the J gene TRBJ2-7; weak D call: TRBD2 (6 bases). This CDR3 is built from 11 residues. Deletions cut 9 bases from V and 4 bases from J, with 10 bases between. Germline assignment: CDR1 LNHDA and CDR2 SQIVND (reference sequence). The CDR3, as DNA: TGTGCCAGCCAGGAGGGTTACGAGCAGTACATC. It yields the protein CASQEGYEQYI.

Many counts were recorded for this clonotype. The V and J genes are TRBV5-1 and TRBJ2-1, with D perhaps being TRBD1 or TRBD2 (6 bases each). The CDR3 runs 13 residues. V lost 7 bases and J lost 7, with 15 bases in between. Germline loops: CDR1 SGHRS, CDR2 YFSETQ. CDR3 in amino acids: CASDGGVGNEQFF. CDR3 bases: TGCGCCAGCGACGGGGGCGTGGGGAATGAGCAGTTCTTC.

This clonotype appeared many times. This chain joins TRBV7-9 and TRBJ1-1, with D possibly matching TRBD1 (6 bases). Germline CDR1 SEHNR, CDR2 FQNEAQ (reference sequence). CDR3 length equals 13 residues. Trimming left V 5 bases short and J 8 bases short, with 15 bases between. CDR3 DNA sequence: TGTGCCAGCAGCCGTACCGGGACAAAGGAAGCTTTCTTT. It specifies CASSRTGTKEAFF.

This clonotype was observed at least ten times. This rearrangement joins TRBV28 to TRBJ2-3, with D possibly being TRBD1 (5 bases). CDR3 length equals 17 residues. Germline V gene data show CDR1 as MDHEN and CDR2 as SYDVKM. Trimming shortened V by 4 bases and J by 1 base, and 18 bases separated the two germline ends. For the CDR3, the DNA is TGTGCCAGCAGTTCTGCAGGGTTGGGTTTCGGCACAGATACGCAGTATTTT. Translation gives CASSSAGLGFGTDTQYF.

Ten or more counts support this clonotype. This chain joins TRBV5-1 and TRBJ1-1, with D maybe TRBD1 (5 bases). Trimming pared 0 bases from V and 4 bases from J, leaving 13 bases between. Germline loops: CDR1 SGHRS, CDR2 YFSETQ. This CDR3 region has 15 residues. The CDR3 coding sequence is TGCGCCAGCAGCTTGGATCAGGGTCGGGGCACTGAAGCTTTCTTT. Translation: CASSLDQGRGTEAFF.

Ten or more counts support this clonotype. This chain connects TRBV7-3 to TRBJ1-1; D remains ambiguous. The germline V and J ends were trimmed by 2 bases and 3 bases, with 7 bases remaining between them. Germline V gene sequence: CDR1 SGHTA, CDR2 FQGTGA. CDR3 length equals 13 residues. This CDR3 is CASSLGEDTEAFF. In DNA, the CDR3 is TGTGCCAGCAGCTTAGGGGAAGACACTGAAGCTTTCTTT.

There are many counts of this clonotype. The V call is TRBV5-4, the J call TRBJ2-3; D ambiguous. V gave up 4 bases and J gave up 6 bases, with 9 bases separating them. The CDR3 runs 12 residues. Germline CDR1 is SGHNT and CDR2 is YYREEE (reference sequence). The CDR3 bases are TGTGCCAGCAGCCGACCACCGGATACGCAGTATTTT. This encodes CASSRPPDTQYF.

This clonotype was seen a few times. The rearrangement links TRBV27 to TRBJ1-1; TRBD1 is a possible D gene (6 bases). Germline assignment: CDR1 MNHEY and CDR2 SMNVEV (reference sequence). Trimming removed 5 bases at V and 11 bases at J, with 18 bases between. The CDR3 is 13 amino acids. As DNA, the CDR3 is TGTGCCAGCAGTCCTACGTCCGGGGGGCATGCTTTCTTT. It translates to CASSPTSGGHAFF.

This clonotype was recorded many times. V gene TRBV6-2 or TRBV6-3 combines with J gene TRBJ1-2; D is possibly TRBD1 (6 bases). V was cut by 6 bases and J by 4 bases, with 15 bases left in between. Germline V gives CDR1 MNHEY, CDR2 SVGEGT. CDR3 length: 14 residues. The CDR3 is CASSLPAGAYGYTF. CDR3 sequence (DNA): TGTGCCAGCAGCCTACCGGCGGGGGCCTATGGCTACACCTTC.